This T cell receptor (beta chain) was retrieved from a study of T-cell reconstitution after alpha-beta-depleted transplantation in children. Molecular barcoding with unique molecular identifiers was used for the TCRbeta library. TCRdb itself ran the PCR reads through MiXCR, one entry per CDR3 protein. Of about 900,000 distinct CDR3 sequences in the sample, about 29% were seen once. In this sample, this clonotype turned up a few times. Antigen: not known. There are 15 residues in the CDR3. The V end lost 8 bases, the J end lost 2 bases, and 16 bases lay between the germline ends. Looked up from germline, CDR1 is LNHDA and CDR2 is SQIVND (reference sequence). Study outcomes and limitations: There were reportedly several hundred expanded graft clones from which alpha-beta T cells came about two months after transplant. For some patients, TCRbeta diversity was high at day 60 because of recipient T cells and thymic progenitors that survived.

Source: PBMCs, mostly from graft donor cells, taken 360 days after TCRalphabeta/CD19-depleted stem cell transplant. This receptor was taken from a boy under two years old who had a stem cell transplant for SCID, so the T cells may come from the graft donor. V is TRBV19 and J is TRBJ2-4, with D perhaps matching TRBD1 (6 bases). The DNA of the CDR3 is TGTGCCAGTCCCCCCGGACAGAAAACCAAAAACATTCAGTACTTC. As protein: CASPPGQKTKNIQYF.